A single sample gave rise to the 3 T cell receptor beta chains below, sequenced in a study of T cell changes during pregnancy in multiple sclerosis (dated by TCRdb to between 2018 and 2020). Library preparation employed the immunoSEQ multiplex PCR assay. This is the immuneACCESS table as TCRdb keeps it, with only in-frame sequences that have V and J called. A part of the clones is gone; compared with another copy, unresolved V genes explain less than half, and the rest is unexplained. The sample table holds tens of thousands of clones, of which roughly 88% were seen once. The ten largest clones add up to approximately 1.7% of the sample. The sample here was peripheral blood, taken in the first trimester of pregnancy. These receptors were taken from a female donor with multiple sclerosis, enrolled in a pregnancy study.

The rearrangement links TRBV5-1 to TRBJ1-2; D not resolved. Trimming left V 2 bases short and J 8 bases short, with 13 bases between. Germline CDR1 and CDR2: SGHRS and YFSETQ. The CDR3 extends over 13 amino acids. The CDR3 is CASSFRREEGYTF. For the CDR3, the DNA is TGCGCCAGCAGCTTTAGGAGGGAGGAGGGCTACACCTTC.

The sample holds a few counts of this clone. The chain combines TRBV5-4 with TRBJ1-2; D may be TRBD1 (5 bases). V lost 3 bases and J 2 bases, leaving 20 bases between the germline ends. The CDR3 is 17 amino acids. Germline V gives CDR1 SGHNT, CDR2 YYREEE (reference sequence). Written as DNA, the CDR3 is TGTGCCAGCAGCTCGACCGCTAACAGGTGGACAAACTATGGCTACACCTTC. Its translation is CASSSTANRWTNYGYTF.

Worth noting for this clone: The same CDR3 also results from other DNA sequences found in this sample. The gene calls are TRBV5-1 and TRBJ2-5; 15 bases align to TRBD2. CDR1 is SGHRS and CDR2 is YFSETQ in the germline V gene. The CDR3 has 15 amino acids. The V and J ends lost 3 bases and 4 bases, in that order; junction bases with no gene match: 1. The CDR3 here is CASSSGLAGGETQYF. CDR3 DNA sequence: TGCGCCAGCAGCTCGGGACTAGCGGGAGGAGAGACCCAGTACTTC.